This T cell receptor beta chain originates from a study of cytomegalovirus exposure and HLA in healthy donors. Both 60 Vbeta primers and 13 Jbeta primers went into the PCR. Measured with immunoSEQ multiplex PCR; TCRdb has only the in-frame clones, and not every one. The repertoire holds over 110,000 clones, with around 80% as singletons. After removal of 3 bases from V and 8 bases from J, the junction contained 2 bases not matched to a gene. This CDR3 is built from 13 residues. Germline V gene data show CDR1 as LNHDA and CDR2 as SQIVND (reference sequence). This sequence was found in a woman aged 60-75 years in good health and CMV-seropositive. The V gene is TRBV19, the J gene TRBJ2-4; 9 nucleotides line up with TRBD2. The specimen was PBMCs. For the CDR3, the DNA is TGTGCCAGTAGTATTACTAGCGGGTACATTCAGTACTTC. Translation: CASSITSGYIQYF.